This TCR beta chain was recorded in a study of response to subunit inactivated influenza vaccine. Study-wide results and caveats: Seasonal influenza vaccination, on each occasion, was suggested by the authors to recruit few new T cells.

This clonotype has just a few counts. Its antigen is still unknown. TCRdb reprocessed the RT-PCR reads with MiXCR, giving one entry per CDR3 protein. The data show approximately 300,000 distinct CDR3 sequences, with over 20% seen just once and 10% held by the top ten. This CDR3 spans 16 amino acids. V shed 2 bases, J shed 1 base, and the junction held 6 bases outside the gene matches. Germline lookup yields CDR1 SEHNR and CDR2 FQNEAQ (reference sequence). V usage is TRBV7-9 and J usage is TRBJ1-1; 8 nucleotides agree with TRBD1. This clonotype was sampled from a man between 50 and 69 years old who received an inactivated influenza vaccine. The material was PBMCs from blood, obtained less than 22 months after vaccination. The CDR3 loop is CASSLSAGTGNTEAFF. CDR3 bases: TGTGCCAGCAGCTTAAGCGCCGGGACAGGGAACACTGAAGCTTTCTTT.